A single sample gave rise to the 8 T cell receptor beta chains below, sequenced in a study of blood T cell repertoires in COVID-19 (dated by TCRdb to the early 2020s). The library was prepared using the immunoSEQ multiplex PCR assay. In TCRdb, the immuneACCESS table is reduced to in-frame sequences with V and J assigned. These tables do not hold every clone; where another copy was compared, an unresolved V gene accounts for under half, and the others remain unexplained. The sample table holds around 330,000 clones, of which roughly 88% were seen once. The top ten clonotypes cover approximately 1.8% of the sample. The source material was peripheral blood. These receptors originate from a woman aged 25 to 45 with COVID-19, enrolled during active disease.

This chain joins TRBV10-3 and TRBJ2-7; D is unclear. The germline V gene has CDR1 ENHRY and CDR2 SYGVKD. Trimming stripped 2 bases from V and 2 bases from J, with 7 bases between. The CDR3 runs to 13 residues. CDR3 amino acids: CAISETITYEQYV. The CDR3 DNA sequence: TGTGCCATCAGTGAGACTATTACCTACGAGCAGTACGTC.

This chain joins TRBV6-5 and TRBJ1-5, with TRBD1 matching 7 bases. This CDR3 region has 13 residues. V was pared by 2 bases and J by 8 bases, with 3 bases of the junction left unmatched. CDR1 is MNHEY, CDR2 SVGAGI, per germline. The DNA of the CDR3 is TGTGCCAGCAGTTACACCACAGGGGAGCCCCAGCATTTT. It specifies CASSYTTGEPQHF.

The DNA of the CDR3 is TGTGCCAGTAGTATCCGGGGGGCTACTGAAGCTTTCTTT. Protein product: CASSIRGATEAFF. The gene calls are TRBV19 and TRBJ1-1; D is possibly TRBD1 (6 bases). Trimming cost V 3 bases and J 5 bases, with 10 bases left between them. Germline V gene data show CDR1 as LNHDA and CDR2 as SQIVND (reference sequence). The CDR3 covers 13 residues.

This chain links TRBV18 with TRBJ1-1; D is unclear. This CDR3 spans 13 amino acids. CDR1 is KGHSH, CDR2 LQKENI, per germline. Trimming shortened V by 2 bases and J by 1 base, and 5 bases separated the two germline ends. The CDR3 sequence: CASSPNGNTEAFF. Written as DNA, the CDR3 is TGTGCCAGCTCACCAAACGGGAACACTGAAGCTTTCTTT.

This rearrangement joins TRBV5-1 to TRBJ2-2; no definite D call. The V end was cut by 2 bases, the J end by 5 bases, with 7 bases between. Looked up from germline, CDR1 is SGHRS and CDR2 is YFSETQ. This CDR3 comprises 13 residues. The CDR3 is CASSFARTGELFF. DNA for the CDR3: TGCGCCAGCAGCTTTGCGAGGACCGGGGAGCTGTTTTTT. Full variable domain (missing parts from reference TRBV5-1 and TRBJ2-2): KAGVTQTPRYLIKTRGQQVTLSCSPISGHRSVSWYQQTPGQGLQFLFEYFSETQRNKGNFPGRFSGRQFSNSRSEMNVSTLELGDSALYLCASSFARTGELFFGEGSRLTVL.

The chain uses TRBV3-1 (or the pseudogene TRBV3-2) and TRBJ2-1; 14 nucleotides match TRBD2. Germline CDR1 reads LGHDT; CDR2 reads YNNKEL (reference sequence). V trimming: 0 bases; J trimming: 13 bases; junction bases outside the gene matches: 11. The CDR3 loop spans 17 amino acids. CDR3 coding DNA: TGTGCCAGCAGCCAAGATCTAGGACTAGCGGGGGGAGGAGACCAGTTCTTC. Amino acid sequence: CASSQDLGLAGGGDQFF.

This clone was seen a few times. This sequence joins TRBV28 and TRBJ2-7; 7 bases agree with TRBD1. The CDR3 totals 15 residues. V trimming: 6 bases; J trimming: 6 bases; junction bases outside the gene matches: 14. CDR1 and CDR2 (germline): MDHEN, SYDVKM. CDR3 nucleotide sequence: TGTGCCAGCAGGAGTACAAACAGGGGCTGGGGCGAGCAGTACGTC. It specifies CASRSTNRGWGEQYV.

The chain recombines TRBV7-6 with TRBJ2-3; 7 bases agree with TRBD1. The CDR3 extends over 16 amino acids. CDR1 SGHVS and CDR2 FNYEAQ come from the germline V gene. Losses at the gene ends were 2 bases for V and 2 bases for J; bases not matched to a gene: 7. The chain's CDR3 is CASSLIGDSFTDTQYF. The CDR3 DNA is TGTGCCAGCAGCTTAATCGGGGACAGTTTCACAGATACGCAGTATTTT.